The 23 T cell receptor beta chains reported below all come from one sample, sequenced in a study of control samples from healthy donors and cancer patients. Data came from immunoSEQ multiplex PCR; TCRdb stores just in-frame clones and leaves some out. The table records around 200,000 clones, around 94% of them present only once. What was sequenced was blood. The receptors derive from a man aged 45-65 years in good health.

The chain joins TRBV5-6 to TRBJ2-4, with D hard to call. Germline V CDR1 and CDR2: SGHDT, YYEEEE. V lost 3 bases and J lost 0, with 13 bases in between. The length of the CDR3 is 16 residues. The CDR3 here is CASSSLSELAKNIQYF. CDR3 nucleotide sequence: TGTGCCAGCAGCTCTCTGTCCGAGCTAGCCAAAAACATTCAGTACTTC.

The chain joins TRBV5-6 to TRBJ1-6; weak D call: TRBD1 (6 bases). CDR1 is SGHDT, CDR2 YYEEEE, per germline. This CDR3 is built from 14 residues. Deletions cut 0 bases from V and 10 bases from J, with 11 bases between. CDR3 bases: TGTGCCAGCAGCTTGGCAGGGGTGGAATCACCCCTCCACTTT. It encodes CASSLAGVESPLHF.

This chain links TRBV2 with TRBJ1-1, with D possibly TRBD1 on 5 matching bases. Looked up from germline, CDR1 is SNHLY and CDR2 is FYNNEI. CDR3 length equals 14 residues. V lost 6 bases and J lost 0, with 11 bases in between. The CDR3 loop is CASRGDSLNTEAFF. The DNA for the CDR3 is TGTGCCAGCAGGGGAGACAGTCTGAACACTGAAGCTTTCTTT.

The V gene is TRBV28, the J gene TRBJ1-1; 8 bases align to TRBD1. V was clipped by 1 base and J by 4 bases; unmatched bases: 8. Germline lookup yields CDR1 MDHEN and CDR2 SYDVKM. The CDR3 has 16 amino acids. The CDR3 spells CASSLLGQVHGTEAFF. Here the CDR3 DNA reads TGTGCCAGCAGTTTATTGGGACAGGTACATGGCACTGAAGCTTTCTTT.

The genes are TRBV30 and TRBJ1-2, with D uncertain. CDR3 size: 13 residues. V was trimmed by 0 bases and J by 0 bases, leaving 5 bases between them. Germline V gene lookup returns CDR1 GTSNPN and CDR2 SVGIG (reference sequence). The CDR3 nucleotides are TGTGCCTGGAGTGTACAACCTAACTATGGCTACACCTTC. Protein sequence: CAWSVQPNYGYTF.

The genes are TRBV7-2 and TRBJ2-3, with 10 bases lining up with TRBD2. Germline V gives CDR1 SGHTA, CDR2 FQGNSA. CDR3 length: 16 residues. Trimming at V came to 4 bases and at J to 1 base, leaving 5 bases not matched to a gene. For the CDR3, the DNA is TGTGCCAGCAGCTCCACTAGCGGGGCCCGCACAGATACGCAGTATTTT. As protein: CASSSTSGARTDTQYF.

CDR3 bases: TGTGCCAGCAAGGGACAGTCCTACGAGCAGTACTTC. This gives the protein CASKGQSYEQYF. The chain links TRBV6-6 to TRBJ2-7, with 7 bases aligning to TRBD1. Germline V gene data show CDR1 as MNHNY and CDR2 as SVGAGI (reference sequence). The CDR3 spans 12 residues. Trimming cost V 7 bases and J 1 base; bases outside gene matches: 1.

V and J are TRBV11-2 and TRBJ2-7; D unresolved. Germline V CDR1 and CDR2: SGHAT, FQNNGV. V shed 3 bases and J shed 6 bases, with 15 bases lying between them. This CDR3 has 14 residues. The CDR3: CASSLALESLEQYF. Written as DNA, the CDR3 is TGTGCCAGCAGCTTGGCCCTCGAGTCGCTCGAGCAGTACTTC.

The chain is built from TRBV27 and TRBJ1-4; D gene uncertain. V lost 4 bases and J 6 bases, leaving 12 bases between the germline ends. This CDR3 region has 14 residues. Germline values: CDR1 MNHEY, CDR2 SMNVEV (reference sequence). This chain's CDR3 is CASSSGVGYEKLFF. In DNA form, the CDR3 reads TGTGCCAGCAGTTCCGGGGTAGGGTATGAAAAACTGTTTTTT.

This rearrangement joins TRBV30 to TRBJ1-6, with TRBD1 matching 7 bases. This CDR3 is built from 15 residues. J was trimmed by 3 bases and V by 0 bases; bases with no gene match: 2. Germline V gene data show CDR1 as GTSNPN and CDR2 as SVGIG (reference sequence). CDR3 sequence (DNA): TGTGCCTGGAGTGTGACAGGGTTCTATAATTCACCCCTCCACTTT. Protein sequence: CAWSVTGFYNSPLHF.

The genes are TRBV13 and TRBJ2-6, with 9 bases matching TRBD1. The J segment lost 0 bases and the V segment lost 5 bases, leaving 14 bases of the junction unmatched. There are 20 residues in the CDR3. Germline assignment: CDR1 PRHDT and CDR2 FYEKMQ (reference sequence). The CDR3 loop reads CASSVPFRDRVRSGANVLTF. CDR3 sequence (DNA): TGTGCCAGCAGCGTCCCCTTCCGGGACAGGGTTCGCTCTGGGGCCAACGTCCTGACTTTC.

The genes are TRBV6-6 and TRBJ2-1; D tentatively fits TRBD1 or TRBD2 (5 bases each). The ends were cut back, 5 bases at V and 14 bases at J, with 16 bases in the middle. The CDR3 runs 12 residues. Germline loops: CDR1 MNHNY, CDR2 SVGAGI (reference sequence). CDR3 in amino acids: CASSEGPTGKFF. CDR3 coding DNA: TGTGCCAGCAGTGAGGGACCTACAGGAAAGTTCTTC.

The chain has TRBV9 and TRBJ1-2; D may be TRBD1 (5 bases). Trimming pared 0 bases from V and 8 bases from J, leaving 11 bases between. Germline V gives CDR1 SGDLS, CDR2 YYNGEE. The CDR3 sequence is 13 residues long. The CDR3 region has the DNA TGTGCCAGCAGCGTAGAAGGGCAGGGAGGCTACACCTTC. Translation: CASSVEGQGGYTF.

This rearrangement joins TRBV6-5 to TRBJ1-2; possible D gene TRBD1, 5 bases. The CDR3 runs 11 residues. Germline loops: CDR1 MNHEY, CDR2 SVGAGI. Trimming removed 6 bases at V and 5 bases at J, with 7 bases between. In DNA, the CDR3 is TGTGCCAGCAGCGGGGGGTATGGCTACACCTTC. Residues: CASSGGYGYTF.

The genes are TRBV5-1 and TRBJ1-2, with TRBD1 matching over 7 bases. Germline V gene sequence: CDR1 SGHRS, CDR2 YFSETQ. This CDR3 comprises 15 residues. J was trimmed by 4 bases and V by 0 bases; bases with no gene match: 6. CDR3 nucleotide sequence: TGCGCCAGCAGCTTGGGCGACAGGGAGGTCTATGGCTACACCTTC. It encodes CASSLGDREVYGYTF. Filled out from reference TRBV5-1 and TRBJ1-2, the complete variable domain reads KAGVTQTPRYLIKTRGQQVTLSCSPISGHRSVSWYQQTPGQGLQFLFEYFSETQRNKGNFPGRFSGRQFSNSRSEMNVSTLELGDSALYLCASSLGDREVYGYTFGSGTRLTVV.

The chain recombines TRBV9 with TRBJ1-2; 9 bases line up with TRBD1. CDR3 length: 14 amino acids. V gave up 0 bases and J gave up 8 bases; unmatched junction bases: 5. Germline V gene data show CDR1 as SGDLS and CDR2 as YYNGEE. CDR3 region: CASSVGQGGIGYTF. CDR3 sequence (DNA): TGTGCCAGCAGCGTAGGACAGGGGGGGATCGGCTACACCTTC.

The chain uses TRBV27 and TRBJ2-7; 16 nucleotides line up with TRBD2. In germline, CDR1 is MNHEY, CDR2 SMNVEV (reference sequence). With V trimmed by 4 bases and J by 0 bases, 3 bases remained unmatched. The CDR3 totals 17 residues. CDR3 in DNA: TGTGCCAGCAGTTCGGGACTAGCGGGGGGGAGCTCCTACGAGCAGTACTTC. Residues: CASSSGLAGGSSYEQYF.

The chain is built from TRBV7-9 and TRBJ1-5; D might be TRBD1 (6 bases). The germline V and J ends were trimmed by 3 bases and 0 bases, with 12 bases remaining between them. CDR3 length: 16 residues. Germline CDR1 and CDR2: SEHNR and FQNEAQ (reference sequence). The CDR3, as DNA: TGTGCCAGCAGCTTCCGGGACATCTTTAGCAATCAGCCCCAGCATTTT. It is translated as CASSFRDIFSNQPQHF.

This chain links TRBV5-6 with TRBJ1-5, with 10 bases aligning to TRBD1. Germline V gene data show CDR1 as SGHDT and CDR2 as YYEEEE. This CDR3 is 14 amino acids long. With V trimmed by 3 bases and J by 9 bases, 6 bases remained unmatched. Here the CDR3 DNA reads TGTGCCAGCAGCTGGGGACAGGGGCGCGGGCCCCAGCATTTT. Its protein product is CASSWGQGRGPQHF.

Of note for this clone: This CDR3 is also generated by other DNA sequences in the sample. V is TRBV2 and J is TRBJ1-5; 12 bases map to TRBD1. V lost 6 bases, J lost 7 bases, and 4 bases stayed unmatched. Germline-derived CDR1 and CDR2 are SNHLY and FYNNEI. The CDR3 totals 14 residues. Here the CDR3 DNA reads TGTGCCAGCAGGGGACAGGGGGCCGGGCAGCCCCAGCATTTT. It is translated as CASRGQGAGQPQHF.

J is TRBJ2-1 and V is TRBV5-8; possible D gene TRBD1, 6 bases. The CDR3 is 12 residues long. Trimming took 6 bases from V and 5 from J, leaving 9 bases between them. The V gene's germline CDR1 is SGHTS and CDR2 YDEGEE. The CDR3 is CASTNRDNEQFF. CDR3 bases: TGTGCCAGCACAAACAGGGACAATGAGCAGTTCTTC.

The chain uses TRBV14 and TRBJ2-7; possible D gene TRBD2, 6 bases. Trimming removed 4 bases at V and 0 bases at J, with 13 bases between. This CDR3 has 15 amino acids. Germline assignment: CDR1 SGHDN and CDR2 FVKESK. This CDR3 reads CASSPTLGGSYEQYF. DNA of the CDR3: TGTGCCAGCAGCCCGACGCTGGGAGGCTCCTACGAGCAGTACTTC.

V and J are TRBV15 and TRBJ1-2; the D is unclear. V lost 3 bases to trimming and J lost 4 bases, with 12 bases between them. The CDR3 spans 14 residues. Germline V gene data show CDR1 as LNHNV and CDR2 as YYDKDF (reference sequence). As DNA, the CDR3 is TGTGCCACCAGCAGCGGTTACGGTGCCTATGGCTACACCTTC. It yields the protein CATSSGYGAYGYTF.